This T cell receptor beta chain was identified during a study of blood T cell repertoires in COVID-19 (dated by TCRdb to about 2020). Regarding the complete study: Samples from collaborators originated in the United States, Italy and Spain and spanned both the acute and convalescent phases of COVID-19. The prospective study material was composed of cDNA or gDNA derived from T cells, B-cell-depleted T cells, or PBMCs. Subjects who had been exposed to COVID-19, were actively infected with it, or had recovered from it provided the deeply sampled blood TCRbeta repertoires that made up the dataset. The repertoires were released in a freely available public database intended as a resource for research on the immune response to SARS-CoV-2. Samples were obtained from the ongoing ImmuneRACE study (first 160 participants) and from 950 to 1,500 subjects provided by 6 global collaborators. Nearly every sample came with metadata listing a de-identified subject ID, COVID-19 status, age in years and sex. Where HLA class I and class II types were available, the types were taken from metadata supplied by the sample provider, not from assay-based typing. What the study reported, not specific to this receptor: Clinical and demographic metadata were provided uncurated, with the amount varying by source and participant.

The collaborating institutions used their own protocols to collect whole blood in K2EDTA tubes. For TCRbeta analysis, collaborators shipped samples as frozen whole blood, isolated PBMCs, or DNA extracted from either of those sample types. The CDR3, from cysteine to phenylalanine, totals 13 residues. Left in the record is the CDR3 DNA by itself, 39 bases read in frame from the first base. CDR1 and CDR2 are read off the germline V gene as SGHTA and FQGNSA. Trimming at the junction amounts to 2 bases on V and 4 bases on J, and the germline ends lie 8 bases apart. On this clone itself: Its antigen is unknown. No base quality values were provided; no much bigger clone lies one nucleotide off.

The immunoSEQ Assay, a bias-controlled multiplex PCR, was used to amplify TCRbeta CDR3 regions from genomic DNA. Processing in the source paper ran as follows. The number of nucleated cells in each sample was estimated by amplification of reference gene primers within the assay. Sequence reads were collapsed and filtered to measure the absolute abundance of every unique TCRbeta CDR3 rearrangement. For each sample, productive Simpson clonality was calculated as the square root of Simpson's diversity index over productive rearrangements. TCRdb carries this immuneACCESS record with in-frame sequences only. Its versions omit some clonotypes, under half of them owing to an unresolved V gene in the studies checked, with the rest unexplained. The DNA gave D and trimming, while V, J and clone size come from that table. The sample table contains about 63,000 clones; only one count was recorded for 87% of them. In total, the top ten clones hold roughly a fifth of the sample.

Sequenced: peripheral blood. The rearrangement combines TRBV7-2 with TRBJ1-1, and perhaps TRBD1 as D gene, on 5 matching bases. The sequence came from a woman older than 75 with acute or convalescent COVID-19. The CDR3 has the sequence CASSLRQGTEAFF. The nucleotide sequence reads as follows: TGTGCCAGCAGCTTAAGGCAGGGCACTGAAGCTTTCTTT.